This T cell receptor (beta chain) was obtained from a study of blood T cell repertoires in COVID-19. About the study: PBMCs, B-cell-depleted T cells, or T cells provided the cDNA or gDNA that made up the material.

As processed by the authors: Reference gene primer amplification gave estimated nucleated cell counts. Profiled with immunoSEQ multiplex PCR; TCRdb holds only in-frame clones, not every one. V, J and clone size are those of that table, while D and trimming were read from the DNA. The sample includes 270,000 or so clones, about four fifths of them seen just once. With 1 base clipped from V and 7 bases from J, the junction kept 10 bases outside the gene matches. The CDR3 has 16 residues. Germline V CDR1 and CDR2: SGHAT, FQDESV (reference sequence). The sequencing sample was made of peripheral blood. This receptor was obtained from a woman between 18 and 29 years old with acute or convalescent COVID-19. This chain links TRBV11-1 with TRBJ2-7; 10 bases fit TRBD1. The CDR3, as DNA: TGTGCCAGCAGCTTAGTACGACAGGGGGCCTTCCGGGAGCAGTACTTC. This sequence encodes CASSLVRQGAFREQYF.